This T cell receptor beta chain was documented in a study of spatial heterogeneity in lung cancer. Time point here: sample taken at primary tumor resection. The CDR3 length is 16 residues. V gave up 4 bases and J gave up 2 bases; unmatched junction bases: 3. The V gene's germline CDR1 is PRHDT and CDR2 FYEKMQ (reference sequence). TCRdb independently ran MiXCR on the 5' RACE reads; one entry per CDR3 protein. This repertoire shows around 100,000 distinct CDR3 sequences, roughly 4.5% found once; its top ten account for less than 25%. General study results and limits: Tumors with more nonsynonymous mutations had more expanded intratumoral alpha and beta TCRs.

This clonotype has more than one count but fewer than ten. Its antigen is unknown. Sequenced here: lung tumor tissue, sampled at surgery. The receptor comes from a male donor with early-stage non-small cell lung cancer. J is TRBJ2-2 and V is TRBV13; TRBD2 matches 11 bases. The chain's CDR3 is CASSWRLAGNTGELFF. The CDR3 DNA sequence: TGTGCCAGCAGCTGGAGACTAGCGGGAAACACCGGGGAGCTGTTTTTT.